The T cell receptor beta chain described here comes from a study of blood T cell repertoires in COVID-19. As for the study in general: Samples of COVID-19 (acute and convalescent) were obtained from the United States, Italy and Spain. T cells, B-cell-depleted T cells, or PBMCs supplied cDNA or gDNA.

The V end was cut by 0 bases, the J end by 7 bases, with 13 bases between. The CDR3 runs 15 residues. The germline V gene encodes CDR1 LGHNA and CDR2 YSLEER. Repertoires were generated with immunoSEQ multiplex PCR, while TCRdb's copy carries only in-frame clones and drops some. The table includes approximately 85,000 clones, roughly nine tenths detected once. This TCR was recovered from a man aged 50 to 60 with acute or convalescent COVID-19. What was sequenced was peripheral blood. J is TRBJ2-1 and V is TRBV4-3; unclear D gene. CDR3 protein: CASSQDRWAENEQFF. In DNA, the CDR3 is TGCGCCAGCAGCCAAGACAGATGGGCCGAGAATGAGCAGTTCTTC.